The rows below give T cell receptor beta chains drawn from one sample of a study of blood T cell repertoires in COVID-19. Here immunoSEQ multiplex PCR was the method, and the copy in TCRdb shows in-frame clones only, minus some. The sample shows a few hundred thousand clones, 89% of them seen only once. Sequencing input: PBMCs or T cells enriched from blood (not recorded which). These receptors all come from a woman aged 40 to 50 who had recovered from COVID-19. CDR3s include the opening cysteine and the closing phenylalanine or tryptophan. D genes are given only for firm matches.

V gene: TRBV19
D gene: -
J gene: TRBJ1-4
CDR3 DNA: TGTGCCAGTAGTATCCCCGGAGGAAATAATGAAAAACTGTTTTTT
CDR3 protein: CASSIPGGNNEKLFF

V gene: TRBV4-1
D gene: TRBD1
J gene: TRBJ2-6
CDR3 DNA: TGCGCCAGCAGCCAACTCCTATTGGGACAGGGGGCGAATGCTGGGGCCAACGTCCTGACTTTC
CDR3 protein: CASSQLLLGQGANAGANVLTF

V gene: TRBV30
D gene: TRBD1
J gene: TRBJ1-2
CDR3 DNA: TGTGCCTGGAGTGTTCGGGACAGGGGGCCCGTAGGCTACACCTTC
CDR3 protein: CAWSVRDRGPVGYTF

V gene: TRBV5-1
D gene: -
J gene: TRBJ1-1
CDR3 DNA: TGCGCCAGCAGCTTGGCGGGGAGGGATGGTGAAGCTTTCTTT
CDR3 protein: CASSLAGRDGEAFF

V gene: TRBV29-1
D gene: TRBD2
J gene: TRBJ2-1
CDR3 DNA: TGCAGCGTTCTGCGGGAGGGCCAAAGCTCCTACAATGAGCAGTTCTTC
CDR3 protein: CSVLREGQSSYNEQFF

V gene: TRBV11-1
D gene: TRBD1
J gene: TRBJ2-1
CDR3 DNA: TGTGCCAGCAGGTTGGGGACAGGGGGCAGCAACAATGAGCAGTTCTTC
CDR3 protein: CASRLGTGGSNNEQFF

V gene: TRBV28
D gene: -
J gene: TRBJ1-4
CDR3 DNA: TGTGCCAGCAGTCCGCCGGGTATCTCTAATGAAAAACTGTTTTTT
CDR3 protein: CASSPPGISNEKLFF

V gene: TRBV7-6
D gene: TRBD1
J gene: TRBJ2-7
CDR3 DNA: TGTGCCAGCAGCCTTACCGGGACAGGGAACTACGAGCAGTACTTC
CDR3 protein: CASSLTGTGNYEQYF

V gene: TRBV18
D gene: TRBD2
J gene: TRBJ2-7
CDR3 DNA: TGTGCCAGCTCATCTTCCGGGACTAACGAGCAGTACTTC
CDR3 protein: CASSSSGTNEQYF

V gene: TRBV5-1
D gene: TRBD2
J gene: TRBJ2-5
CDR3 DNA: TGCGCCAGCAGCTTGCCGCGGGGGGGCGGAGAGACCCAGTACTTC
CDR3 protein: CASSLPRGGGETQYF

V gene: TRBV3-1/TRBV3-2
D gene: -
J gene: TRBJ2-6
CDR3 DNA: TGTGCCAGCAGACCCGGGATCGCTACATCTGGGGCCAACGTCCTGACTTTC
CDR3 protein: CASRPGIATSGANVLTF